This T cell receptor (beta chain) was observed in a study of immune reconstitution after stem cell transplant in scleroderma. Trimming shortened V by 1 base and J by 5 bases, and 18 bases separated the two germline ends. The CDR3 has 15 amino acids. Germline V CDR1 and CDR2: DFQATT, SNEGSKA (reference sequence). TCRdb processed the RT-PCR reads anew with MiXCR; each CDR3 protein has one entry. The sample has around 2,000 distinct CDR3 sequences; 15% to 20% are singletons. Judged by abundance, this clonotype is medium-sized (0.01 to 0.1%). The specimen was collected before or after autologous hematopoietic stem cell transplantation (not recorded which). This TCR came from a female donor with systemic sclerosis. This rearrangement joins TRBV20-1 to TRBJ2-7, with a weak D call TRBD1 (5 bases). CDR3 region: CSARGGWLGQNEQYF. The CDR3 bases are TGCAGTGCTAGAGGTGGCTGGCTTGGACAAAACGAGCAGTACTTC.